The source of this T cell receptor beta chain is a study of T cells after yellow fever vaccination. Many counts were recorded for this clonotype. TCRdb re-derived calls from the 5' RACE reads in MiXCR, one entry per CDR3 protein. The sample holds a few hundred thousand distinct CDR3 sequences, about 4% seen once. Trimming shortened V by 0 bases and J by 4 bases, and 9 bases separated the two germline ends. The CDR3 loop spans 14 amino acids. Germline V CDR1 and CDR2: SGHRS, YFSETQ. Sequences were derived from PBMCs, sampled 5 days after the yellow fever booster vaccination. The origin of this receptor is a man younger than 35 who received the YFV17D yellow fever vaccine. The chain recombines TRBV5-1 with TRBJ2-3, with D perhaps TRBD1 (5 bases). The CDR3 coding sequence is TGCGCCAGCAGCTTGGCTACAGGCGCAGATACGCAGTATTTT. Translating gives CASSLATGADTQYF.